Below, 11 T cell receptor beta chains from the same sample are listed, as sequenced in a study of T-cell reconstitution after alpha-beta-depleted transplantation in children (dated by TCRdb to about 2016). The receptor library was made with PCR. Sequenced using an Illumina HiSeq 2500. Molecular barcoding was employed in the preparation of TCR libraries, with unique molecular identifiers being used to normalize TCRbeta repertoire quantification. TCRdb applied fastp at Q25 and MiXCR to the public reads, then kept only in-frame beta chains. Under each unique CDR3 protein, matching rows form one entry showing the most common genes and DNA. Within this sample are 300,000 to 400,000 distinct CDR3 sequences, with around 20% of them counted one time only. Of the sample, approximately 11% falls within the top ten clones. Taken with the paper, the label for treatment or condition translates to: allogeneic hematopoietic cell transplantation with graft depleted of TCRalphabeta T cells and CD19 B cells.

Sample: PBMCs, mostly from graft donor cells, taken 180 days after TCRalphabeta/CD19-depleted stem cell transplant. The receptors shown here come from a male patient younger than 18 who had a stem cell transplant for acute lymphoblastic leukemia, so the T cells may come from the graft donor.

For the CDR3, the DNA is TGTGCCACCAGCCTCCGGGGACCATACATTTACGAGCAGTACTTC. The encoded protein is CATSLRGPYIYEQYF. This sequence joins TRBV24-1 and TRBJ2-7; D may match TRBD1 or TRBD2 (5 bases each). The germline gives CDR1 KGHDR, CDR2 SFDVKD. The CDR3 runs to 15 residues. Between the trimmed V and J ends, which lost 7 bases and 4 bases, there was a span of 19 bases.

This clonotype occurred a few times. The V and J genes are TRBV12-3 or TRBV12-4 and TRBJ1-3, with D unclear. Trimming shortened V by 6 bases and J by 4 bases, and 16 bases separated the two germline ends. This CDR3 has 15 amino acids. The CDR3 spells CASSLHGTGGNTIYF. The CDR3 nucleotides are TGTGCCAGCAGCTTACACGGCACTGGAGGAAACACCATATATTTT.

This clonotype was counted only a few times. The chain couples TRBV9 to TRBJ2-1; maybe TRBD1 (7 bases). The ends were cut back, 0 bases at V and 3 bases at J, with 13 bases in the middle. The length of the CDR3 is 16 residues. Per germline, CDR1 SGDLS and CDR2 YYNGEE. The CDR3 here is CASSVAGQGGYNEQFF. The CDR3 DNA reads as TGTGCCAGCAGCGTAGCGGGGCAGGGGGGCTACAATGAGCAGTTCTTC.

The gene calls are TRBV20-1 and TRBJ2-7; D call uncertain. Looked up from germline, CDR1 is DFQATT and CDR2 is SNEGSKA (reference sequence). V lost 4 bases, J lost 2 bases, and 12 bases lay in between. The CDR3 is made up of 13 amino acids. The CDR3 region has the DNA TGCAGTGCTACCCCTCTCGGCACCTACGAGCAGTACTTC. This sequence encodes CSATPLGTYEQYF.

The rearrangement joins TRBV12-3 or TRBV12-4 to TRBJ1-1; D is uncertain. The CDR3 runs 12 residues. V was cut by 3 bases and J by 3 bases, with 5 bases left in between. CDR3 loop: CASSFMDTEAFF. The CDR3, as DNA: TGTGCCAGCAGTTTCATGGACACTGAAGCTTTCTTT.

Comment on this clonotype: A much larger clone differs from this one at a single base, so this may be a read error. The chain recombines TRBV20-1 with TRBJ2-1; 8 bases line up with TRBD2. The CDR3 runs 16 residues. The germline CDR1 and CDR2 sequences are DFQATT and SNEGSKA (reference sequence). The CDR3 DNA follows: TGCAGTGCTAGGGATACCGGGACTAGTATTCACAATGGGCAGTTCTTC. Amino acids: CSARDTGTSIHNGQFF.

The rearrangement joins TRBV9 to TRBJ2-2; D is uncertain. V shed 0 bases and J shed 2 bases, with 11 bases lying between them. Germline lookup yields CDR1 SGDLS and CDR2 YYNGEE. The CDR3 runs to 16 residues. The CDR3 DNA is TGTGCCAGCAGCGTAGTTTCCGGACCTAACACCGGGGAGCTGTTTTTT. It is translated as CASSVVSGPNTGELFF.

The V gene is TRBV3-1, the J gene TRBJ2-7, with unresolved D. The length of the CDR3 is 14 residues. Germline CDR1 is LGHDT and CDR2 is YNNKEL (reference sequence). V dropped 1 base and J dropped 2 bases, with 9 bases sitting between them. The CDR3 here is CASSQAGSPYEQYF. The CDR3 bases are TGTGCCAGCAGCCAAGCGGGCAGCCCCTACGAGCAGTACTTC.

This clonotype was found a few times. The chain employs TRBV4-2 and TRBJ1-2; 7 positions agree with TRBD1. The CDR3 consists of 14 residues. Germline V gene data show CDR1 as LGHNA and CDR2 as YNFKEQ. Trimming took 3 bases from V and 3 from J; bases not matched to a gene: 4. The CDR3 loop is CASSQETGDYGYTF. The CDR3, as DNA: TGTGCCAGCAGCCAGGAAACAGGGGACTATGGCTACACCTTC.

This clonotype was observed a handful of times. The V call is TRBV24-1, the J call TRBJ2-1; TRBD2 matches 7 bases. Germline values: CDR1 KGHDR, CDR2 SFDVKD. V was clipped by 1 base and J by 8 bases; unmatched bases: 10. The CDR3 spans 16 residues. CDR3 in DNA: TGTGCCACCAGTGATTTTGTGGCGGGAGCAGGCGATGAGCAGTTCTTC. Translating it yields CATSDFVAGAGDEQFF.

This chain's CDR3 is CASSRRAVYEQYF. CDR3 coding DNA: TGCGCCAGCAGCCGCCGGGCCGTCTACGAGCAGTACTTC. The chain links TRBV5-1 to TRBJ2-7; D is unclear. The length of the CDR3 is 13 residues. V lost 4 bases and J lost 3, with 11 bases in between. Germline lookup yields CDR1 SGHRS and CDR2 YFSETQ.